A single sample is the source of the 29 T cell receptor beta chains below, sequenced in a study of T cells after yellow fever vaccination (dated by TCRdb to about 2019). The sample's treatment or condition label, in plain terms: live attenuated yellow fever vaccine strain. The method was 5' RACE. Data came from an Illumina NovaSeq 6000. TCRdb redid the processing of the public reads, applying fastp at Q25 and MiXCR, and retained in-frame beta chains. Every entry covers one CDR3 protein and lists the most common genes and DNA from its rows. Present in this sample are some 320,000 distinct CDR3 sequences, about 10% of which were seen just once. The top ten hold around 3.1% of the sample. Material: CD4+ T cells sorted from PBMCs, obtained 5 days after the yellow fever booster vaccination. Source of these receptors: a man younger than 30 who received the YFV17D yellow fever vaccine.

This clonotype was seen a few times. V is TRBV11-3 and J is TRBJ2-7, with D possibly matching TRBD2 (5 bases). The CDR3 extends over 14 amino acids. Trimming left V 3 bases short and J 5 bases short, with 14 bases between. Germline assignment: CDR1 SGHNT and CDR2 YENEEA. CDR3 bases: TGTGCCAGCAGCTTCCTGGCAGCGAGGGACGAGCAGTACGTC. Translation gives CASSFLAARDEQYV.

The chain employs TRBV19 and TRBJ2-4; no definite D call. V lost 3 bases and J 8 bases, leaving 11 bases between the germline ends. The CDR3 is 13 residues long. The germline V gene has CDR1 LNHDA and CDR2 SQIVND (reference sequence). As DNA, the CDR3 is TGTGCCAGTAGTATCCCTTACAAGGACATTCAGTACTTC. It encodes CASSIPYKDIQYF.

This clonotype was seen at least ten times. The rearrangement uses TRBV5-6 and TRBJ1-5; TRBD1 might be the D (5 bases). The V end lost 4 bases, the J end lost 3 bases, and 11 bases lay between the germline ends. Germline CDR1 reads SGHDT; CDR2 reads YYEEEE. CDR3 size: 14 residues. CDR3 residues: CASSVAGPNQPQHF. In nucleotides, the CDR3 is TGTGCCAGCAGCGTCGCGGGGCCCAATCAGCCCCAGCATTTT.

The chain employs TRBV5-4 and TRBJ2-5, with D maybe TRBD2 (6 bases). This CDR3 has 15 amino acids. Trimming took 6 bases from V and 5 from J, leaving 20 bases between them. CDR1 and CDR2 from the germline V gene are SGHNT and YYREEE (reference sequence). The CDR3 here is CASKGGGGDRETQYF. The CDR3 DNA sequence: TGTGCCAGCAAAGGAGGTGGCGGGGATCGGGAGACCCAGTACTTC. The variable domain in full, completed from reference TRBV5-4 and TRBJ2-5, reads ETGVTQSPTHLIKTRGQQVTLRCSSQSGHNTVSWYQQALGQGPQFIFQYYREEENGRGNFPPRFSGLQFPNYSSELNVNALELDDSALYLCASKGGGGDRETQYFGPGTRLLVL.

Remarks on this clonotype: The junction differs from germline at one of its ends, possibly a read error. The rearrangement uses TRBV7-2 and TRBJ1-6; D is ambiguous. The CDR3 has 14 amino acids. Germline CDR1 SGHTA, CDR2 FQGNSA. CDR3 region: CASSLALTNSPLPF. Here the CDR3 DNA reads TGTGCCAGCAGCTTAGCGCTGACGAATTCACCCCTCCCCTTT.

The rearrangement joins TRBV7-6 to TRBJ1-5; D is unclear. The CDR3 has 15 amino acids. Germline V lookup: CDR1 SGHVS, CDR2 FNYEAQ. The V gene lost 1 base and the J gene lost 0 bases, with 7 bases spanning the gap. The CDR3 nucleotides read TGTGCCAGCAGCTTAGAGGCAGATAGCAATCAGCCCCAGCATTTT. Protein: CASSLEADSNQPQHF.

The sample holds a few counts of this clonotype. The rearrangement links TRBV19 to TRBJ2-3; 7 nucleotides agree with TRBD1. V trimming: 4 bases; J trimming: 3 bases; junction bases outside the gene matches: 4. Germline V gives CDR1 LNHDA, CDR2 SQIVND (reference sequence). The CDR3 consists of 14 residues. CDR3 amino acids: CASSSRGITDTQYF. CDR3 sequence (DNA): TGTGCCAGTAGTAGCAGGGGGATTACAGATACGCAGTATTTT.

This chain joins TRBV12-3 or TRBV12-4 and TRBJ1-2; D call uncertain. The V and J ends lost 3 bases and 8 bases respectively, with 10 bases between them. The CDR3 extends over 12 amino acids. Here the CDR3 reads CASSLRDRGYTF. CDR3 coding DNA: TGTGCCAGCAGTTTGCGGGATCGCGGCTACACCTTC.

This clonotype was detected many times. The chain uses TRBV24-1 and TRBJ2-3; D tentatively fits TRBD1 or TRBD2 (5 bases each). This CDR3 contains 16 residues. The germline CDR1 and CDR2 sequences are KGHDR and SFDVKD. The V gene lost 2 bases and the J gene lost 2 bases, with 13 bases spanning the gap. CDR3 amino acids: CATSDYRDGNTDTQYF. Here the CDR3 DNA reads TGTGCCACCAGTGATTACCGGGACGGGAACACAGATACGCAGTATTTT.

This clonotype was observed many times. J is TRBJ2-5 and V is TRBV7-2, with D perhaps being TRBD1 or TRBD2 (5 bases each). This CDR3 comprises 15 residues. The V end lost 5 bases, the J end lost 1 base, and 14 bases lay between the germline ends. CDR1 is SGHTA, CDR2 FQGNSA, per germline. This CDR3 reads CASSLSWGFQETQYF. CDR3 DNA sequence: TGTGCCAGCAGCCTCAGCTGGGGGTTCCAAGAGACCCAGTACTTC.

The chain couples TRBV7-2 to TRBJ1-5; the D is unclear. This CDR3 comprises 14 residues. Deletions cut 3 bases from V and 5 bases from J, with 11 bases between. Germline V gene sequence: CDR1 SGHTA, CDR2 FQGNSA. The CDR3 sequence: CASSFRTLDQPQHF. As DNA, the CDR3 is TGTGCCAGCAGCTTTCGGACGCTCGATCAGCCCCAGCATTTT.

This clonotype has just a few counts. This chain connects TRBV12-3 or TRBV12-4 to TRBJ2-3; TRBD1 matches at 7 bases. The CDR3 covers 12 residues. After removal of 3 bases from V and 9 bases from J, the junction contained 3 bases not matched to a gene. CDR3 coding DNA: TGTGCCAGCAGTTTGTCACAGGGGACGCAGTATTTT. This encodes CASSLSQGTQYF.

This clonotype came up a few times. The chain combines TRBV4-2 with TRBJ2-7, with TRBD2 identical over 11 bases. The CDR3 length is 16 residues. J lost 6 bases, V lost 2 bases, and 9 bases had no gene match. CDR1 is LGHNA and CDR2 is YNFKEQ in the germline V gene. Here the CDR3 reads CASSQRPTSGGSEQYV. DNA for the CDR3: TGTGCCAGCAGCCAAAGACCCACTAGCGGGGGATCCGAGCAGTACGTC.

The chain carries TRBV6-2 or TRBV6-3 and TRBJ1-6; TRBD1 is a possible D gene (6 bases). Trimming removed 5 bases from V and 9 bases from J, with 17 bases in between. The CDR3 sequence is 15 residues long. The germline gives CDR1 MNHEY, CDR2 SVGEGT. The chain's CDR3 is CASSELDRSISPLHF. DNA of the CDR3: TGTGCCAGCAGTGAGCTCGACAGGAGTATTTCACCCCTCCACTTT.

This clonotype was seen more than once but under ten times. The genes are TRBV18 and TRBJ2-3; D is possibly TRBD1 (6 bases). V lost 0 bases to trimming and J lost 6 bases, with 10 bases between them. Germline V gene sequence: CDR1 KGHSH, CDR2 LQKENI. The CDR3 has 14 amino acids. The CDR3 DNA follows: TGTGCCAGCTCACCACCGGGGGCCACGGATACGCAGTATTTT. Translating gives CASSPPGATDTQYF.

To note about this clonotype: This may be a read error, as it is one base from a much larger clone. The chain links TRBV20-1 to TRBJ2-3; a weak D match, TRBD2 (7 bases). The V end lost 3 bases, the J end lost 5 bases, and 12 bases lay between the germline ends. The CDR3 length is 13 residues. Germline CDR1 and CDR2: DFQATT and SNEGSKA (reference sequence). The CDR3, as DNA: TGCAGTGCTAGCCGCGGGGGCATAGATACGCAGTATTTT. This gives the protein CSASRGGIDTQYF.

In its sample, this clonotype was seen many times. The chain recombines TRBV7-8 with TRBJ2-1; D is perhaps TRBD2 (6 bases). This CDR3 comprises 13 residues. Per the germline V gene, CDR1 is SGHVS and CDR2 is FQNEAQ. The V gene lost 5 bases and the J gene lost 4 bases, with 9 bases spanning the gap. CDR3 coding DNA: TGTGCCAGCAGCATTGGGAGGTACAATGAGCAGTTCTTC. Its protein is CASSIGRYNEQFF. The full variable domain, in which reference TRBV7-8 and TRBJ2-1 provide the parts outside the CDR3, is GAGVSQSPRYKVAKRGQDVALRCDPISGHVSLFWYQQALGQGPEFLTYFQNEAQLDKSGLPSDRFFAERPEGSVSTLKIQRTQQEDSAVYLCASSIGRYNEQFFGPGTRLTVL.

This rearrangement joins TRBV20-1 to TRBJ2-1; tentatively, D is TRBD2 (6 bases). The CDR3 loop spans 14 amino acids. V lost 4 bases, J lost 5 bases, and 15 bases lay in between. Germline assignment: CDR1 DFQATT and CDR2 SNEGSKA (reference sequence). DNA of the CDR3: TGCAGTGCTAACATCGGACTACCAGACAATGAGCAGTTCTTC. This codes for CSANIGLPDNEQFF.

The chain has TRBV4-2 and TRBJ2-7; the match to TRBD1 covers 8 bases. V lost 0 bases, J lost 2 bases, and 3 bases stayed unmatched. Germline values: CDR1 LGHNA, CDR2 YNFKEQ. The CDR3 length is 15 residues. CDR3 sequence: CASSQERTGPYEQYV. As DNA, the CDR3 is TGTGCCAGCAGCCAAGAGAGGACAGGGCCCTACGAGCAGTACGTC.

This clonotype was counted many times. The J gene is TRBJ2-7, the V gene TRBV12-3 or TRBV12-4; D gene ambiguous. V was pared by 3 bases and J by 3 bases, with 3 bases between. The CDR3 is 11 residues long. The DNA for the CDR3 is TGTGCCAGCAGTTTCAACTACGAGCAGTACTTC. This translates into CASSFNYEQYF.

This clonotype was counted only a few times. The chain joins TRBV12-3 or TRBV12-4 to TRBJ1-2, with D unclear. This CDR3 has 12 residues. The ends were cut back, 6 bases at V and 1 base at J, with 6 bases in the middle. CDR3 loop: CASSRNNYGYTF. The CDR3 bases are TGTGCCAGCAGCCGGAATAACTATGGCTACACCTTC.

The J gene is TRBJ1-5, the V gene TRBV12-3 or TRBV12-4; D possibly corresponds to TRBD1 (6 bases). CDR3 length: 15 amino acids. Trimming removed 3 bases from V and 3 bases from J, with 12 bases in between. CDR3 residues: CASSFFGGPNQPQHF. In nucleotides, the CDR3 is TGTGCCAGCAGTTTTTTTGGGGGCCCCAATCAGCCCCAGCATTTT.

The rearrangement joins TRBV20-1 to TRBJ1-1; 7 bases are a match to TRBD1. CDR3 length equals 14 residues. Trimming took 3 bases from V and 1 from J; bases not matched to a gene: 5. Germline V gives CDR1 DFQATT, CDR2 SNEGSKA (reference sequence). The CDR3 nucleotides read TGCAGTGCTAGGAGGGGACAGTCGAACACTGAAGCTTTCTTT. This codes for CSARRGQSNTEAFF.

The chain combines TRBV7-2 with TRBJ1-2, with TRBD1 identical over 7 bases. The CDR3 covers 14 residues. J was trimmed by 5 bases and V by 5 bases; bases with no gene match: 8. Germline CDR1 SGHTA, CDR2 FQGNSA. The CDR3 region is CASSPTWGQYGYTF. The CDR3 DNA reads as TGTGCCAGCAGCCCAACCTGGGGACAGTATGGCTACACCTTC.

This clonotype was seen a few times. The chain carries TRBV20-1 and TRBJ1-3; D not resolved. The V and J ends lost 3 bases and 4 bases respectively, with 13 bases between them. The germline V gene encodes CDR1 DFQATT and CDR2 SNEGSKA (reference sequence). The CDR3 is 14 amino acids. CDR3 sequence: CSARDQPLGNTIYF. The CDR3 nucleotides read TGCAGTGCTAGGGACCAACCGCTCGGAAACACCATATATTTT.

J is TRBJ2-7 and V is TRBV28; a possible D gene is TRBD2 (5 bases). The germline V gene has CDR1 MDHEN and CDR2 SYDVKM. The CDR3 runs to 14 residues. As DNA, the CDR3 is TGTTCCAGCAGGCCATTCGGGATCTCCTACGAGCAGTACGTC. It encodes CSSRPFGISYEQYV.

This clonotype was picked up a small number of times. The chain combines TRBV20-1 with TRBJ2-3; D perhaps matches TRBD1 (5 bases). The germline CDR1 and CDR2 sequences are DFQATT and SNEGSKA (reference sequence). The CDR3 spans 14 residues. The V and J ends lost 2 bases and 4 bases respectively, with 13 bases between them. The CDR3: CSARLLGVADTQYF. The CDR3 DNA follows: TGCAGTGCTAGATTGTTAGGGGTGGCAGATACGCAGTATTTT.

The genes are TRBV13 and TRBJ2-7; a weak D match, TRBD1 (5 bases). Germline V lookup: CDR1 PRHDT, CDR2 FYEKMQ (reference sequence). This CDR3 contains 15 residues. V lost 0 bases, J lost 2 bases, and 11 bases lay in between. CDR3 sequence: CASSLGTGVPYEQYV. The CDR3 coding sequence is TGTGCCAGCAGCTTAGGCACAGGAGTCCCCTACGAGCAGTACGTC.

This clonotype turned up a few times. V gene TRBV24-1 combines with J gene TRBJ2-1, with TRBD1 as a possible D gene (5 bases). This CDR3 contains 13 residues. Germline CDR1 KGHDR, CDR2 SFDVKD. The V and J ends lost 6 bases and 8 bases respectively, with 13 bases between them. For the CDR3, the DNA is TGTGCCACCAGTCGGGCAGGGTCGGATGAGCAGTTCTTC. The encoded protein is CATSRAGSDEQFF.